This T cell receptor (beta chain) was retrieved from a study of blood T cell repertoires in COVID-19. CDR1 is LNHDA, CDR2 SQIVND, per germline (reference sequence). The V end was cut by 8 bases, the J end by 7 bases, with 6 bases between. The length of the CDR3 is 10 residues. TCRdb's copy holds only in-frame clones and misses some; the assay was immunoSEQ multiplex PCR. Of about 150,000 clones detected, around four fifths appear once; the ten largest clones hold around 2.2%. This receptor was taken from a man between 65 and 85 years old with acute or convalescent COVID-19. Input material: peripheral blood. The chain joins TRBV19 to TRBJ2-1; D unresolved. CDR3 coding DNA: TGTGCCAGTCCTGAGAATGAGCAGTTCTTC. Protein product: CASPENEQFF.